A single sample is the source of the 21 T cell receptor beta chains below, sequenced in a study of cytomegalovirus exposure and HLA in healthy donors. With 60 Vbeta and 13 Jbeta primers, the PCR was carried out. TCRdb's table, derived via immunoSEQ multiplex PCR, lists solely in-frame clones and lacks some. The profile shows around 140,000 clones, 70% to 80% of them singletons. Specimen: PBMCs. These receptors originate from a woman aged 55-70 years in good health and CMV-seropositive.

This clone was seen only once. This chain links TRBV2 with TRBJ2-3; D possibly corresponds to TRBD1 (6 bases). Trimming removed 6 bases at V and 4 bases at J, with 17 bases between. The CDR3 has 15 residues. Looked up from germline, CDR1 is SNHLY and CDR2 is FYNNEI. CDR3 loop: CASRKQGLVADTQYF. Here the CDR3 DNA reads TGTGCCAGCAGGAAACAGGGCCTCGTCGCAGATACGCAGTATTTT.

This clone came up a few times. The CDR3: CASSFNDRGAQPQHF. For the CDR3, the DNA is TGTGCCAGCAGTTTCAACGACAGGGGCGCTCAGCCCCAGCATTTT. This sequence joins TRBV28 and TRBJ1-5; 8 positions agree with TRBD1. The V gene's germline CDR1 is MDHEN and CDR2 SYDVKM. After removal of 3 bases from V and 6 bases from J, the junction contained 7 bases not matched to a gene. The CDR3 is 15 residues long.

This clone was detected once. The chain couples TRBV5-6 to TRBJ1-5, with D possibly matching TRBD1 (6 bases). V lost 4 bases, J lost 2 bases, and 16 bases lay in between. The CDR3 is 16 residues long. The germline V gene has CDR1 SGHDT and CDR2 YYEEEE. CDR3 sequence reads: CASSPQTGIGNQPQHF. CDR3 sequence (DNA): TGTGCCAGCAGCCCTCAAACAGGGATCGGCAATCAGCCCCAGCATTTT.

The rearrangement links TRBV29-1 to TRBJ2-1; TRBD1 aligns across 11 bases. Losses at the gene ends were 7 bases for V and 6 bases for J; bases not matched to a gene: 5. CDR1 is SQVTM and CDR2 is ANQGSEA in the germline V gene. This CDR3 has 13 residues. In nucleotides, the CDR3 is TGCAGCGCTACCGGGACAGGGGGCAATGAGCAGTTCTTC. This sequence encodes CSATGTGGNEQFF.

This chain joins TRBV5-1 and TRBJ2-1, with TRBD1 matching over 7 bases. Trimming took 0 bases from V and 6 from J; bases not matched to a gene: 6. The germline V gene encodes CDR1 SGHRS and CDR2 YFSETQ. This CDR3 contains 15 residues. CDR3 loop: CASSLGGQETNEQFF. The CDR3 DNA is TGCGCCAGCAGCTTGGGAGGACAGGAGACCAATGAGCAGTTCTTC.

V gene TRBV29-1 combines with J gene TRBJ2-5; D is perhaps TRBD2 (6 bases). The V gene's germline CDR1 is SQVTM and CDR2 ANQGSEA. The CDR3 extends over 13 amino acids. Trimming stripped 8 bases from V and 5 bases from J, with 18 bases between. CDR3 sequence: CSFLGLLRETQYF. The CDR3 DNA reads TGCAGCTTTCTGGGACTCCTAAGGGAGACCCAGTACTTC.

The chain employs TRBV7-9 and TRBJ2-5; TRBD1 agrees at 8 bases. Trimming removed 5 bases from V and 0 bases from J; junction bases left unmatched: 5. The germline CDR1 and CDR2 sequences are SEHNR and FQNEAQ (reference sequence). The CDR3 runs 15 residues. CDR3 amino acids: CASSPGQAYQETQYF. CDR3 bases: TGTGCCAGCAGCCCGGGACAGGCCTACCAAGAGACCCAGTACTTC.

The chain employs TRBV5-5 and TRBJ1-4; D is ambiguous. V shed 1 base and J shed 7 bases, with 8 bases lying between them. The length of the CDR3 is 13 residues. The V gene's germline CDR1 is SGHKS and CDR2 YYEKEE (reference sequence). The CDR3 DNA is TGTGCCAGCAGCTTGAATCGGAGTGAAAAACTGTTTTTT. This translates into CASSLNRSEKLFF.

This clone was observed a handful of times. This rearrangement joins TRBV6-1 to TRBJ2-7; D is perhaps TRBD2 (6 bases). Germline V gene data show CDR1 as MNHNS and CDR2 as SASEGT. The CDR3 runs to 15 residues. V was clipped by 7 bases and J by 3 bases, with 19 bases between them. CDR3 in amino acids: CASMTTRAGFYEQYF. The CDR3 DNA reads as TGTGCCAGCATGACGACTAGAGCTGGATTCTACGAGCAGTACTTC.

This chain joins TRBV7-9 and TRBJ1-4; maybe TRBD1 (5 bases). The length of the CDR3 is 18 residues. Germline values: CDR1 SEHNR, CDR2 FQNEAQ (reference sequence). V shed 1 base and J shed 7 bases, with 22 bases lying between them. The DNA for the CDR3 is TGTGCCAGCAGCTTAGGGGCGGACACCCGGATGGGTGGTGAAAAACTGTTTTTT. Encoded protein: CASSLGADTRMGGEKLFF.

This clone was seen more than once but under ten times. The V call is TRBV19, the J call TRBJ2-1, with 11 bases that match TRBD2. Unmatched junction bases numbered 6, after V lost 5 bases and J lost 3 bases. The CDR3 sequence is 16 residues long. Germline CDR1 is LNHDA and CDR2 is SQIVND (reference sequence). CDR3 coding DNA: TGTGCCAGTAGTGACCGGGGACTAGCGGACTACAATGAGCAGTTCTTC. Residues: CASSDRGLADYNEQFF.

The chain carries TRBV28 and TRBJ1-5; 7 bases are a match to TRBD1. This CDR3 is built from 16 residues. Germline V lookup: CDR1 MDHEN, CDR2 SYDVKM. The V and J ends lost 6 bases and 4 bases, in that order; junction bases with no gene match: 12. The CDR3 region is CASRTVRQGLNQPQHF. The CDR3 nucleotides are TGTGCCAGCAGGACAGTCAGACAGGGCCTAAATCAGCCCCAGCATTTT.

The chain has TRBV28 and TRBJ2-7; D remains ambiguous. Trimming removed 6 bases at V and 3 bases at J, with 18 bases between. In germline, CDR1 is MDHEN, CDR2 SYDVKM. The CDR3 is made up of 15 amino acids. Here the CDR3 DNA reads TGTGCCAGCAGCTCCAAACGACTTACTTACTACGAGCAGTACTTC. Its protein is CASSSKRLTYYEQYF.

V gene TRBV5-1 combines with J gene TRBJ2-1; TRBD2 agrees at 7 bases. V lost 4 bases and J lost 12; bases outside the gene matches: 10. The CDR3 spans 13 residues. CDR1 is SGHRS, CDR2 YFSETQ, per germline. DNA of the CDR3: TGCGCCAGCAGCCGTGTACCCGGCGGGGGGCAGTTCTTC. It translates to CASSRVPGGGQFF.

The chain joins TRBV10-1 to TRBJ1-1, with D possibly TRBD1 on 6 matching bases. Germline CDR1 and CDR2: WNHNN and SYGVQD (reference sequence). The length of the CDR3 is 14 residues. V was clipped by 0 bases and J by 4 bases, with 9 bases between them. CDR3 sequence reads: CASSESGGATEAFF. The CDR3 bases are TGCGCCAGCAGTGAGTCAGGGGGTGCCACTGAAGCTTTCTTT.

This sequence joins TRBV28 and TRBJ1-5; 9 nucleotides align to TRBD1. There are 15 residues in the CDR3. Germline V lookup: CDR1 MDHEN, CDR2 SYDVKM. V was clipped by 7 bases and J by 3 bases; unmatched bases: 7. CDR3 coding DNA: TGTGCCAGCACTCCGGGACAGGGACCCAATCAGCCCCAGCATTTT. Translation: CASTPGQGPNQPQHF.

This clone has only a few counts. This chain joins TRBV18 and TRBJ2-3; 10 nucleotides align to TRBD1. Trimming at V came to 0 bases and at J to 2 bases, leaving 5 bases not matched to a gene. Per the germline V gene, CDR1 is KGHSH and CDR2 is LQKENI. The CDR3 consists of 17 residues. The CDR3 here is CASSPPRGQGPTDTQYF. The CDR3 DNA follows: TGTGCCAGCTCACCACCGAGGGGACAGGGGCCCACAGATACGCAGTATTTT.

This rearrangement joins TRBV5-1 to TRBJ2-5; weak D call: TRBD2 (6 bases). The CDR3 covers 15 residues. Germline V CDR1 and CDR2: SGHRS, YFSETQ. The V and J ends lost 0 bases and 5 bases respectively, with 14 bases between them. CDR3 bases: TGCGCCAGCAGCTTGGGGTTTTCGGGGGTGGAGACCCAGTACTTC. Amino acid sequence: CASSLGFSGVETQYF.

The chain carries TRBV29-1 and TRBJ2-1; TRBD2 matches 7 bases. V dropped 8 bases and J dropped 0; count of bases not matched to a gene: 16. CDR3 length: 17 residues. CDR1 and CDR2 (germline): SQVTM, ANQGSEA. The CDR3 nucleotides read TGCAGCCTCAGGGCTAGCGGAGGAGCCAGCTCCTACAATGAGCAGTTCTTC. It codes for CSLRASGGASSYNEQFF.

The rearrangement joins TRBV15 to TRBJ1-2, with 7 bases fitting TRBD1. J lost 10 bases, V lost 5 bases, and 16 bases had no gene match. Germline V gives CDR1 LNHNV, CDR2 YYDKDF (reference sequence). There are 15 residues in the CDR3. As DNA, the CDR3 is TGTGCCACCAGCGTCCGGGACAGCAAAATTGAGGACTACACCTTC. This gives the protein CATSVRDSKIEDYTF.

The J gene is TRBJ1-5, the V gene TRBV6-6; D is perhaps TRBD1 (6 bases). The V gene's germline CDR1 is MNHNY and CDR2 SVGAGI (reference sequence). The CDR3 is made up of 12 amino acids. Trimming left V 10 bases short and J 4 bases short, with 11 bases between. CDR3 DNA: TGTGCCACCGGGACACCTAATCAGCCCCAGCATTTT. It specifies CATGTPNQPQHF.